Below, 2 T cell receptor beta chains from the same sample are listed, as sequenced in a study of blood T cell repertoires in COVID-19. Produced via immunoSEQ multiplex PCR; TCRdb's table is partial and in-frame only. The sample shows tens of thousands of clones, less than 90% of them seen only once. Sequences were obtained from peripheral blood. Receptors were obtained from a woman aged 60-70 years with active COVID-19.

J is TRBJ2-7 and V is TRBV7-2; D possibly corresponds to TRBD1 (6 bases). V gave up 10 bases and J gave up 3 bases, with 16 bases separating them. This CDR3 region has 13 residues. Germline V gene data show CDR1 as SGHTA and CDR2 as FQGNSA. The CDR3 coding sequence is TGTGCCACTACTGACAGGCTTTTCTACGAGCAGTACTTC. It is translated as CATTDRLFYEQYF.

The CDR3 nucleotides are TGTGCCAGCTCACCATTGGCGGGAGGCAGGGGTGAGCAGTTCTTC. Protein product: CASSPLAGGRGEQFF. The chain links TRBV18 to TRBJ2-1, with TRBD2 identical over 8 bases. CDR3 length equals 15 residues. Germline CDR1 is KGHSH and CDR2 is LQKENI. Losses at the gene ends were 2 bases for V and 9 bases for J; bases not matched to a gene: 9.